The source of this T cell receptor beta chain is a study of cytomegalovirus exposure and HLA in healthy donors. Across the whole study: An earlier analysis identified 120 million or so unique TCR beta sequences in about 179 million T cells.

This clone has a single count. Use of 60 Vbeta and 13 Jbeta primers characterized the PCR. TCRdb keeps only in-frame clones here, not all; method: immunoSEQ multiplex PCR. The table records about 150,000 clones, roughly 74% of them present only once. From germline, CDR1 is KGHSH and CDR2 LQKENI. This CDR3 has 15 amino acids. V lost 6 bases, J lost 3 bases, and 7 bases stayed unmatched. The chain carries TRBV18 and TRBJ2-1; 8 nucleotides align to TRBD2. The sample was PBMCs. This receptor was obtained from a man aged 18-30 years in good health and CMV-seronegative. The CDR3 bases are TGTGCCAGCTCCGCCAGCGGGGGCCTCTACAATGAGCAGTTCTTC. Its translation: CASSASGGLYNEQFF.